This note documents a single TCR beta chain sequence. It has no known antigen specificity. No base quality values were provided; no much bigger clone lies one nucleotide off. Measured from the cysteine to the phenylalanine, the CDR3 is 14 residues long. Only CDR3 DNA remains: 42 bases, in frame from the first base. Trimming costs V 7 bases and J 4 bases, and their ends lie 15 bases apart. For CDR1 and CDR2, the germline V gene lists SGHRS and YFSETQ. The TCR beta CDR3 regions were amplified from the RNA transcripts. The first round of RT-PCR for the TCR CDR3 was performed with the HTBI primer set and the Qiagen OneStep RT-PCR kit. Libraries were constructed in a second round of multiplex PCR, after which size selection and purification were performed. Paired-end sequencing of the libraries was performed with 100 bp reads on an Illumina HiSeq2000. In the source study's methods: SOAPnuke was used to process the raw data, with reads discarded if the reads contained adapters or uncalled bases, had a mean Phred below 15, or lacked an exact constant-primer or identifier match. COPE v1.2.5 was used to merge high-quality paired reads, and clonotypes were defined as unique nucleotide sequences. MiTCR v1.1 was used to align clonotypes to the IMGT TRBV, TRBD and TRBJ reference segments. The analysis was restricted to V-J combinations with a frequency above 0.0001, which together covered 99.2% of the repertoires. A TCS score was defined as the ratio between F50 (clonal expansion) and ExV (chaos), using BLOSUM62-based TCRdist between CDR3 peptides within each V-J. Welch's t-statistics and random forest reduced roughly 540 V-J features to 13, which were used in a naive Bayes classifier (R e1071). The similarity between thyroid and blood repertoires was quantified using the Morisita-Horn index. The public reads were run again by TCRdb, first through fastp at Q25 and then through MiXCR, and only productive beta chains were kept. For every CDR3 protein sequence, its rows merge into one entry that carries the most common genes and DNA. The V and J calls and clone size are TCRdb's, not the authors'. The sample data list some 800,000 distinct CDR3 sequences, and around 38% of these were observed just once. Of the sample, roughly 8.3% falls within the top ten clones.

The sample is drawn from a study of T cells in Graves' hyperthyroidism and ophthalmopathy (dated by TCRdb to the late 2010s). Regarding the study in general: Peripheral blood samples were taken at initial diagnosis, before any treatment was given. TCR V-J signatures able to tell the groups apart were searched for in a discovery cohort of 90 to 100 patients, of whom more than 40 had Graves' ophthalmopathy and more than 55 had stable Graves' hyperthyroidism. Prospective prediction of ophthalmopathy was tested in an independent validation cohort consisting of about 20 hyperthyroidism patients and around 16 patients who later progressed to ophthalmopathy. The roughly 91 discovery patients were randomly divided into training and test sets at a 7:3 ratio. In roughly six Graves' hyperthyroidism patients, the study also compared T-cell repertoires from thyroid tissue with T-cell repertoires from blood. Following sampling, methimazole starting at 30 mg daily was given to hyperthyroidism patients, and high-dose intravenous methylprednisolone was given to ophthalmopathy patients. According to the paper, TCR Vbeta CDR3 sequencing was carried out on roughly 130 peripheral blood samples, which came from 40 to 45 ophthalmopathy, under 80 hyperthyroidism and approximately 17 progressor patients. Here is what the overall study found, with its caveats: In validation, the model predicted progression to ophthalmopathy with 55% to 71% sensitivity and roughly 75% specificity, a median of about 6 months before onset. Sample size was not statistically predetermined, and investigators were not blinded to group allocation. Ophthalmopathy was separated from stable hyperthyroidism by a 13 V-J signature model, with over 85% sensitivity and roughly 84% specificity obtained in cross-validation and 80%/75% obtained in testing. Most expanded thyroid clonotypes (frequency above 0.001) were also found in blood, which suggests that blood repertoires may mirror thyroid immune responses.

Stable Graves' hyperthyroidism was defined as no progression to ophthalmopathy during 18 months of follow-up. Hyperthyroidism patients were aged 18 to 65 years and newly diagnosed, with disease duration of less than 2 months. Any patient with an uncontrolled infection, another autoimmune disease, pregnancy or lactation was excluded. Diagnoses relied on clinical symptoms, serum thyroxine and TRAb, thyroid ultrasound and orbital computed tomography. PBMCs were isolated from 10 ml of fresh peripheral blood by Ficoll-Paque density gradient centrifugation. Total RNA was extracted with Trizol reagent, and quality was checked on an Agilent 2100 Bioanalyzer.

This chain is built from TRBV5-1 and TRBJ1-5; perhaps TRBD1 is the D gene, with 6 bases matching. The source of this sequence is a man between 18 and 35 years old with Graves' hyperthyroidism. Sequenced: blood. The nucleotide sequence reads TGCGCCAGCCAAGAGGGGGACGGTAATCAGCCCCAGCATTTT. It encodes CASQEGDGNQPQHF.